This T cell receptor beta chain was obtained from a study of beta chain features in type 1 diabetes (dated by TCRdb to the late 2010s). About the investigation overall: No differences in mean age, gender distribution, total cell number or subset yield were found between patients and healthy donors. Across all samples, around 99 million sorted cells were examined, and cell number per subset correlated strongly with RNA yield. In the study, TCRB repertoires of sorted circulating CD4+ T cell subsets from recently diagnosed type 1 diabetes patients were compared with those of matched healthy donors. Whereas all 28 donors provided naive and central memory subsets, regulatory and stem cell-like memory subsets were isolated from just 8 patients and roughly eight healthy donors.

The study at large found these results: At VDJ recombination sites, patients with type 1 diabetes made fewer insertions and deleted more nucleotides, a pattern implying thymic rearrangement abnormalities. Because cDNA was sequenced instead of genomic DNA, activated cells with high expression could be over-represented, although the groups did not differ in activation or CD3 levels. PCR may preferentially amplify shorter templates, but because patient and control samples were amplified and corrected together, any resulting skew would affect both groups equally. A moderate but significant shortening of TCRB CDR3 length was observed in type 1 diabetes patients in all four CD4+ subsets. Naive, central memory and regulatory TCRB repertoires appeared to be more alike among patients than among healthy donors. HLA sub-analyses involved small numbers of individuals, so any influence of HLA type on TCRB rearrangement remained unresolved.

About this clone itself: The clone's antigen remains unknown. Base quality data are lacking; no much larger clone is found one base away.

The entire isolated RNA was reverse transcribed using the High Capacity cDNA Reverse Transcription Kit, and thus expressed TCRB transcripts were sequenced. Deep immunoSEQ sequencing was applied to naive, central memory and regulatory T cell samples, giving an average of approximately 4 million total reads per sample. After sorted cells were lysed in RLT buffer, RNA was extracted with DNase-treated RNeasy Micro or Mini kits, with the choice depending on cell number. To prevent cross-contamination, every cell subset was processed on its own, while patient and healthy donor samples were processed together. Using the immunoSEQ multiplex PCR, TCRB sequences were amplified from cDNA into 87-bp fragments spanning the CDR3 region. Sequencing of the amplicons was done on the Illumina HiSeq platform. On the study's bioinformatics: Synthetic template baselines were used to correct PCR bias computationally, reads within Hamming distance 2 were collapsed, and singletons that could not be merged were discarded. Reads were aligned against IMGT so that V, D and J genes, CDR3 length and insertions or deletions at six rearrangement sites could be assigned. Within each subset, clonotype counts were normalized to sorted cell number, after which true diversity and Gini coefficients were computed with the tcR R package. The overlap coefficient, calculated on TCRB nucleotide sequences, was used to quantify repertoire sharing. Out-of-frame TCRB sequences from naive cells were analyzed as a proxy for the pre-selection repertoire. Drawn from immuneACCESS, this table holds only the in-frame rearrangements with V and J called that TCRdb kept. Clones are partly lost; checked studies trace under half to an unresolved V gene and leave the rest unexplained. Clone size and V and J calls were adopted from that table, with D and trimming inferred from the DNA. The sample table shows hundreds of thousands of clones, and approximately 15% are seen once. The ten largest make up roughly 0.015% of the sample.

Germline trimming amounts to 4 bases on V and 4 bases on J, with 9 as the count of junction bases outside the gene matches. Measured from the cysteine to the phenylalanine, the CDR3 is 15 residues long. The retained sequence is limited to the CDR3, 45 bases, with the frame set at the first base. CDR1 and CDR2 (SGHNT, YYREEE) derive from the germline V gene (reference sequence). Each donor gave one peripheral blood draw, about 110 mL on average, collected into heparinised tubes. A BD FACSAria II was used to sort naive, central memory, regulatory and stem cell-like memory CD4+ T cells with a panel that included CD45RO, CCR7, CD25, CD127, CD95 and CD27. Purity was above 95% for every sorted population. PBMCs were separated immediately by Lymphoprep density gradient centrifugation and were stained directly, without being cultured. To minimize batch effects, samples were stained and sorted in pairs, one healthy donor with one patient per experiment.

The V gene is TRBV5-4 and the J gene is TRBJ1-2; 8 junctional bases match TRBD1. The sequenced sample was naive CD4+ T cells from blood. This specimen's cell subset or site label, interpreted: true naive CD4+ T cells. The source is a man aged 18-30 years with type 1 diabetes. The CDR3 is CASSQGTGGLYGYTF. The base sequence is TGTGCCAGCAGCCAGGGGACAGGAGGTCTCTATGGCTACACCTTC.